This T cell receptor beta chain was documented in a study of vaccination and CD4 T cells after COVID-19. Study-wide context: Overlapping spike peptides of SARS-CoV-2, HCoV-NL63, HCoV-OC43 and HCoV-229E stimulated the cells.

Stated treatment: roughly ten-day PBMC culture with coronavirus spike peptide pools or control peptides (ViraFEST assay). Each of days 3 and 7 saw half the medium replaced by fresh IL-2 medium. When approximately ten days of culture had elapsed, CD4+ T cells were isolated by negative selection. CD4+ T cells that had been cultured provided DNA sequenced with the Oncomine TCR Beta short-read assay. TCRdb reprocessed the PCR reads with MiXCR, giving one entry per CDR3 protein. This table has more than 9,500 distinct CDR3 sequences, about 57% appearing once. This clonotype has more than one count but fewer than ten. The antigen is not known. CDR3 size: 14 residues. The ends lost 5 bases at V and 3 bases at J; junction bases unmatched: 6. Germline V gene data show CDR1 as DFQATT and CDR2 as SNEGSKA (reference sequence). Study findings and constraints: Spike mono-reactive status applied to 304 of 307 vaccine-specific clones in convalescent patients.

This sequence originates from a human donor who had recovered from COVID-19. The chain is built from TRBV20-1 and TRBJ1-2, with TRBD1 matching over 10 bases. What was sequenced was CD4+ T cells from blood, cultured in vitro. The chain's CDR3 is CSARPGTGDYGYTF. Here the CDR3 DNA reads TGCAGTGCTCGTCCCGGGACAGGGGACTATGGCTACACCTTC.